The 12 T cell receptor beta chains presented below share a single source sample, sequenced in a study of OX40 agonist ivuxolimab in advanced cancers. The protocol was immunoSEQ multiplex PCR, while the TCRdb copy is restricted to in-frame clones and leaves out a portion. The sample holds 50,000 to 85,000 clones, less than 90% seen once. Sequences were derived from CD4+ or CD8+ T cells sorted from blood, sampled in a trial of the OX40 agonist ivuxolimab. Receptor source: an adult with an advanced solid tumor such as melanoma, head and neck, liver or kidney cancer.

The chain joins TRBV7-2 to TRBJ2-5; 7 bases align to TRBD2. The DNA matches TRBJ2-7 better at its end, which makes the J call doubtful. CDR1 is SGHTA and CDR2 is FQGNSA in the germline V gene. The CDR3 sequence is 17 residues long. CDR3 in amino acids: CASSFSHGRELGYEQYF. The CDR3 nucleotides read TGTGCCAGCAGCTTTTCCCATGGGCGGGAGTTAGGCTACGAGCAGTACTTC.

This sequence joins TRBV6-4 and TRBJ2-2, with 7 bases matching TRBD1. Per the germline V gene, CDR1 is MRHNA and CDR2 is SNTAGT. The CDR3 has 14 amino acids. Germline trimming cut 8 bases from V and 0 bases from J; bases unmatched to any gene: 3. CDR3: CASAGTANTGELFF. For the CDR3, the DNA is TGTGCCAGCGCCGGGACAGCGAACACCGGGGAGCTGTTTTTT.

J is TRBJ2-1 and V is TRBV7-9, with D possibly matching TRBD1 (6 bases). This CDR3 region has 16 residues. Trimming removed 1 base from V and 9 bases from J, with 19 bases in between. Germline V gene sequence: CDR1 SEHNR, CDR2 FQNEAQ (reference sequence). CDR3 loop: CASSLVSGVGYGEQFF. The CDR3 DNA is TGTGCCAGCAGCTTAGTATCAGGGGTAGGGTACGGTGAGCAGTTCTTC.

V and J are TRBV7-2 and TRBJ2-7; D is unclear. The CDR3 length is 17 residues. V lost 1 base and J lost 3, with 19 bases in between. From germline, CDR1 is SGHTA and CDR2 FQGNSA. The CDR3 loop is CASSLVSMRTPDYEQYF. CDR3 coding DNA: TGTGCCAGCAGCTTAGTATCGATGAGGACCCCAGACTACGAGCAGTACTTC. The full variable domain, completed using reference TRBV7-2 and TRBJ2-7, is GAGVSQSPSNKVTEKGKDVELRCDPISGHTALYWYRQSLGQGLEFLIYFQGNSAPDKSGLPSDRFSAERTGGSVSTLTIQRTQQEDSAVYLCASSLVSMRTPDYEQYFGPGTRLTVT.

This chain joins TRBV5-1 and TRBJ2-1, with 8 bases aligning to TRBD1. V gave up 0 bases and J gave up 5 bases; unmatched junction bases: 4. From germline, CDR1 is SGHRS and CDR2 YFSETQ. This CDR3 comprises 15 residues. The CDR3 sequence is CASSLDGQGHNEQFF. DNA for the CDR3: TGCGCCAGCAGCTTGGACGGACAGGGCCACAATGAGCAGTTCTTC.

J is TRBJ1-5 and V is TRBV28, with unresolved D. CDR1 MDHEN and CDR2 SYDVKM come from the germline V gene. The CDR3 extends over 14 amino acids. V lost 2 bases and J 6 bases, leaving 11 bases between the germline ends. DNA of the CDR3: TGTGCCAGCAGTTTAATCGGTAATGGTCAGCCCCAGCATTTT. This encodes CASSLIGNGQPQHF.

The gene calls are TRBV28 and TRBJ1-5; 8 nucleotides match TRBD1. The CDR3 covers 14 residues. Germline lookup yields CDR1 MDHEN and CDR2 SYDVKM. After removal of 3 bases from V and 7 bases from J, the junction contained 5 bases not matched to a gene. The CDR3 DNA reads as TGTGCCAGCAGTTTCGACAGGGGAGGCCAGCCCCAGCATTTT. Its protein product is CASSFDRGGQPQHF.

V gene TRBV7-6 combines with J gene TRBJ2-5, with a weak D call TRBD2 (5 bases). The CDR3 spans 13 residues. CDR1 is SGHVS, CDR2 FNYEAQ, per germline. Trimming cost V 7 bases and J 4 bases, with 13 bases left between them. CDR3: CASNMLAGETQYF. The DNA of the CDR3 is TGTGCCAGCAACATGCTAGCAGGAGAGACCCAGTACTTC.

This chain uses TRBV7-6 with TRBJ2-1, with TRBD2 as a possible D gene (6 bases). Trimming removed 0 bases at V and 10 bases at J, with 13 bases between. CDR1 and CDR2 from the germline V gene are SGHVS and FNYEAQ. The CDR3 has 14 amino acids. In DNA form, the CDR3 reads TGTGCCAGCAGCTTAGCCTCTACGGGAGAGGAGCAGTTCTTC. The encoded protein is CASSLASTGEEQFF.

The chain joins TRBV27 to TRBJ2-1; 10 bases align to TRBD2. The junction had 10 bases not matched to a gene; V was cut back by 0 bases and J by 2 bases. The CDR3 totals 19 residues. Germline CDR1 MNHEY, CDR2 SMNVEV (reference sequence). CDR3 in amino acids: CASSLSASVLAGAYNEQFF. In nucleotides, the CDR3 is TGTGCCAGCAGTTTATCTGCGTCGGTCCTAGCGGGAGCCTACAATGAGCAGTTCTTC.

The J gene is TRBJ2-2, the V gene TRBV10-3; 11 positions match TRBD2. Germline lookup yields CDR1 ENHRY and CDR2 SYGVKD. There are 16 residues in the CDR3. J was trimmed by 5 bases and V by 5 bases; bases with no gene match: 7. CDR3 in amino acids: CAISRTSGSLTGELFF. The CDR3 region has the DNA TGTGCCATCAGTAGAACTAGCGGGAGTTTGACCGGGGAGCTGTTTTTT.

The chain uses TRBV4-3 and TRBJ2-2; possible D gene TRBD1, 5 bases. The CDR3 covers 16 residues. Germline V lookup: CDR1 LGHNA, CDR2 YSLEER. The V end lost 0 bases, the J end lost 7 bases, and 15 bases lay between the germline ends. The CDR3 loop reads CASSQDPQGLGGELFF. The CDR3 DNA is TGCGCCAGCAGCCAAGATCCCCAGGGCCTGGGCGGGGAGCTGTTTTTT.